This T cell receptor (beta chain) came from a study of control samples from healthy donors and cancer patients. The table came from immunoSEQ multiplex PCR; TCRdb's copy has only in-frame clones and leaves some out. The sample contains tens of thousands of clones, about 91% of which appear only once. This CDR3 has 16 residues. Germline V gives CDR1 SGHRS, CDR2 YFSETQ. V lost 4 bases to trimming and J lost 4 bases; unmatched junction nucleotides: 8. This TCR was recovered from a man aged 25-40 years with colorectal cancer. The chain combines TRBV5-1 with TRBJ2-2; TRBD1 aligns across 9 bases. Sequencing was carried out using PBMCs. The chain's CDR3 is CASSVTGGTGTGELFF. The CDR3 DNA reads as TGCGCCAGCAGCGTTACAGGGGGCACCGGCACCGGGGAGCTGTTTTTT.